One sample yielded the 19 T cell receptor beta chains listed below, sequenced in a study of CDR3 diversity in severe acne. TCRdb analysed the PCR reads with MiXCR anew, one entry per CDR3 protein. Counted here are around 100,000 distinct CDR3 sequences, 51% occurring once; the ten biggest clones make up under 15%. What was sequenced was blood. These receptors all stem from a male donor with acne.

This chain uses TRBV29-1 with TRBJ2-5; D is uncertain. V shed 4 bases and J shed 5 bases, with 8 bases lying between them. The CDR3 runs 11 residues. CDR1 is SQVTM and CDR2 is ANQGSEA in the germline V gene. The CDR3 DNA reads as TGCAGCGTTGGCCAATTGGAGACCCAGTACTTC. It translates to CSVGQLETQYF.

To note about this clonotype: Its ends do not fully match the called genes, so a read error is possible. The DNA of the CDR3 is TGCGCCAGCAGCGAAGGGACAGGGAACACTGAAGCCTTCTTT. Translating gives CASSEGTGNTEAFF. The chain recombines TRBV5-1 with TRBJ1-1, with TRBD1 matching 9 bases. The CDR3 is 14 residues long. Germline CDR1 reads SGHRS; CDR2 reads YFSETQ. Variable domain in full (rest from reference TRBV5-1 and TRBJ1-1): KAGVTQTPRYLIKTRGQQVTLSCSPISGHRSVSWYQQTPGQGLQFLFEYFSETQRNKGNFPGRFSGRQFSNSRSEMNVSTLELGDSALYLCASSEGTGNTEAFFGQGTRLTVV.

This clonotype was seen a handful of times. The CDR3 sequence: CASRMAGGVIQYF. For the CDR3, the DNA is TGTGCCAGCCGAATGGCGGGAGGGGTCATTCAGTACTTC. The rearrangement uses TRBV4-2 and TRBJ2-4; 9 bases fit TRBD2. Germline trimming cut 8 bases from V and 9 bases from J; bases unmatched to any gene: 8. Germline V CDR1 and CDR2: LGHNA, YNFKEQ. This CDR3 has 13 residues.

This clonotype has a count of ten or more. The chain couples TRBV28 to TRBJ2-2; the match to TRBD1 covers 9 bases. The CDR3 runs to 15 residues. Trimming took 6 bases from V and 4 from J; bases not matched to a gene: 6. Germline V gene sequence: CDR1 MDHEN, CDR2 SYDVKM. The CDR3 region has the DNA TGTGCCAGCAGCGGACAGGGGACGGGCACCGGGGAGCTGTTTTTT. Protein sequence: CASSGQGTGTGELFF.

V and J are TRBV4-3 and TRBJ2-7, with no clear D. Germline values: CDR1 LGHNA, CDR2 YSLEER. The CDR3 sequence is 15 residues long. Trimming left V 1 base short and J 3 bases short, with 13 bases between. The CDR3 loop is CASSQGTATDYEQYF. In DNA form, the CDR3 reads TGCGCCAGCAGCCAAGGAACAGCCACTGACTACGAGCAGTACTTC.

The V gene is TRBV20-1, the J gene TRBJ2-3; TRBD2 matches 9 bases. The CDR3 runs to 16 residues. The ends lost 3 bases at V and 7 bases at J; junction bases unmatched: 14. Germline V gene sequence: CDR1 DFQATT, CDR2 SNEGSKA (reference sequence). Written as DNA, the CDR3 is TGCAGTGCTAGCCAACCCAGAGCGGGAGGTTTGAATACGCAGTATTTT. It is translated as CSASQPRAGGLNTQYF.

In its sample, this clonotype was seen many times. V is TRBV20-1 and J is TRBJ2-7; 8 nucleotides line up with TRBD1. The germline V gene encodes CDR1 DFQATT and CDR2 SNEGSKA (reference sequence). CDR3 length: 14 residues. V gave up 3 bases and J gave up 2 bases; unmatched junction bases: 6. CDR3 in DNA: TGCAGTGCTAGCCGGGACAGGTGGACCTACGAGCAGTACTTC. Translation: CSASRDRWTYEQYF.

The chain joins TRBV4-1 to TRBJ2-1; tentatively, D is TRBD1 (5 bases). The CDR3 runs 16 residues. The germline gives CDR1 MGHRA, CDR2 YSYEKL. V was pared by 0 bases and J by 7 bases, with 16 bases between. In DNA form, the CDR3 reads TGCGCCAGCAGCCAAGATCGGCAGGGCTATAGTAATGAGCAGTTCTTC. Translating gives CASSQDRQGYSNEQFF.

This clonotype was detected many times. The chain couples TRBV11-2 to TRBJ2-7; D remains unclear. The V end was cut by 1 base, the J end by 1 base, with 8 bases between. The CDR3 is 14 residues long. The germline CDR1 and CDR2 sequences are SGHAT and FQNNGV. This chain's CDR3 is CASSLGTGSYEQYF. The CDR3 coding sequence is TGTGCCAGCAGCTTAGGGACGGGTTCCTACGAGCAGTACTTC.

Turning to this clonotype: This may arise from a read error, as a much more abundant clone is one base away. The CDR3: CASSPDRGDSYEQYF. In DNA form, the CDR3 reads TGTGCCAGCAGTCCAGATCGGGGAGACTCCTACGAGCAGTACTTC. The chain combines TRBV11-2 with TRBJ2-7; weak D call: TRBD2 (5 bases). Germline assignment: CDR1 SGHAT and CDR2 FQNNGV. The CDR3 runs to 15 residues. V was trimmed by 6 bases and J by 0 bases, leaving 15 bases between them.

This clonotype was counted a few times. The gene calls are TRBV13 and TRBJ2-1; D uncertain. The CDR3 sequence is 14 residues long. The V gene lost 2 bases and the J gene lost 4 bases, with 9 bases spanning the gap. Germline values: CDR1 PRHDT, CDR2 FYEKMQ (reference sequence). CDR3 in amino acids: CASSLYNEYNEQFF. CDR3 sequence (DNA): TGTGCCAGCAGCTTATACAACGAGTACAATGAGCAGTTCTTC.

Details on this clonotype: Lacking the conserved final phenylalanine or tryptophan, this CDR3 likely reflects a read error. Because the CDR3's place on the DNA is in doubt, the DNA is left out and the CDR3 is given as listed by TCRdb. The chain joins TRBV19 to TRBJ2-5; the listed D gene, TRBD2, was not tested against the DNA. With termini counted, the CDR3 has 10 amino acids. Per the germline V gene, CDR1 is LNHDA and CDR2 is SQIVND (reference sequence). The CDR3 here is CASSSLAGLT.

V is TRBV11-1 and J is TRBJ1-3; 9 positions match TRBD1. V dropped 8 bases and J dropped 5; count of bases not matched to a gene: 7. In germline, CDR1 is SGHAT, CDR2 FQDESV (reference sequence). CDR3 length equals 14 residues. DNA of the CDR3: TGTGCCAGCCGTGGGACAGGGACTCGAAACACCATATATTTT. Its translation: CASRGTGTRNTIYF. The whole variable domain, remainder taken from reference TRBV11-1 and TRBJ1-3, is EAEVAQSPRYKITEKSQAVAFWCDPISGHATLYWYRQILGQGPELLVQFQDESVVDDSQLPKDRFSAERLKGVDSTLKIQPAELGDSAMYLCASRGTGTRNTIYFGEGSWLTVV.

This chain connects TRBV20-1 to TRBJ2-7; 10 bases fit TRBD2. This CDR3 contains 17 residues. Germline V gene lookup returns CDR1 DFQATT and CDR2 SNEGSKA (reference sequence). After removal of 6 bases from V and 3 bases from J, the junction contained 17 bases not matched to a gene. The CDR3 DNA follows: TGCAGTGCCTTCCTGACAGCGGGAGGGCCACCCTTCTACGAGCAGTACTTC. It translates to CSAFLTAGGPPFYEQYF.

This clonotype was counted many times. CDR3 coding DNA: TGTGCCAGCAAAGGGGAGGGAGTGTACGAGCAGTACTTC. This sequence encodes CASKGEGVYEQYF. The gene calls are TRBV2 and TRBJ2-7; 7 nucleotides line up with TRBD2. J gave up 4 bases and V 7 bases, and 7 bases lay outside the gene matches. Germline CDR1 reads SNHLY; CDR2 reads FYNNEI. The CDR3 has 13 amino acids.

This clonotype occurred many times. DNA of the CDR3: TGTGCCAGCAGTGAAGCAGTTAGCGGGGAGTTCCAAGAGACCCAGTACTTC. Translation: CASSEAVSGEFQETQYF. This chain uses TRBV6-1 with TRBJ2-5; 8 bases fit TRBD2. The V gene's germline CDR1 is MNHNS and CDR2 SASEGT. The length of the CDR3 is 17 residues. V lost 0 bases to trimming and J lost 1 base; unmatched junction nucleotides: 7.

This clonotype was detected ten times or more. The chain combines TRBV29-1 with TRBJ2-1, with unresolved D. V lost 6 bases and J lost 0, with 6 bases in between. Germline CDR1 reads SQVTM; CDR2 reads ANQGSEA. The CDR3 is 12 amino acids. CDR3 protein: CSVRGSYNEQFF. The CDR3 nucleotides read TGCAGCGTACGAGGCTCCTACAATGAGCAGTTCTTC.

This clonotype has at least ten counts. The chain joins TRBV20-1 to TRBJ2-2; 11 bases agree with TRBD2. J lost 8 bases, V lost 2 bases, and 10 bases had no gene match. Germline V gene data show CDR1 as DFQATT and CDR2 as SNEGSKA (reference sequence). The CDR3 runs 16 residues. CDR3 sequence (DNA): TGCAGTGCTAGAATGAGACTAGCGGGATACCGGGGGGAGCTGTTTTTT. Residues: CSARMRLAGYRGELFF.

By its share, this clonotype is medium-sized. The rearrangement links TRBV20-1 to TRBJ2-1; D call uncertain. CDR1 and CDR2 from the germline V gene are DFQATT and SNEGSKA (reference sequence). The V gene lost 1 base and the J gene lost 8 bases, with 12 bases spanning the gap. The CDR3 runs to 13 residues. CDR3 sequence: CSARAGVGDEQFF. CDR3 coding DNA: TGCAGTGCTAGAGCCGGAGTAGGAGATGAGCAGTTCTTC.